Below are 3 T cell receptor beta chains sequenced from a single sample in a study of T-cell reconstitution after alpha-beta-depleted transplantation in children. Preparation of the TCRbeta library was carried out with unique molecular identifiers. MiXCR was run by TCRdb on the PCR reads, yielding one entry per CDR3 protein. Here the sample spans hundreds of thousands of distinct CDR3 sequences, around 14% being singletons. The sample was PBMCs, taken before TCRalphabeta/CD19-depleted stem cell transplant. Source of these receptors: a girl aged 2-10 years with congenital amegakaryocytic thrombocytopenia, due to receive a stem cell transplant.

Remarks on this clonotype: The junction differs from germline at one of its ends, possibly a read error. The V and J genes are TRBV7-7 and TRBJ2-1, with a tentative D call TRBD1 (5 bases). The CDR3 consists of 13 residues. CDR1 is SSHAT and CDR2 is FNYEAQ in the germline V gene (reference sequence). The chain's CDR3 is CASSLDRYNEQSF. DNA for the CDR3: TGTGCCAGCAGCCTCGACAGATACAATGAGCAGTCCTTC.

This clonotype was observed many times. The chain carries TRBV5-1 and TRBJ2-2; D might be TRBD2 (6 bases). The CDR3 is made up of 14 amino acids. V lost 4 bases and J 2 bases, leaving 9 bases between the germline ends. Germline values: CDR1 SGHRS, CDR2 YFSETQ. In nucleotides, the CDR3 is TGCGCCAGCAGCGGCGGGACCAACACCGGGGAGCTGTTTTTT. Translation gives CASSGGTNTGELFF.

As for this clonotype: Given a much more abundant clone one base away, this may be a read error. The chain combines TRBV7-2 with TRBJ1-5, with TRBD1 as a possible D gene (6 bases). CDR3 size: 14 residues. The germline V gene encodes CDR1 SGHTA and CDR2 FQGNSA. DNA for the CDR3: TGTGCCAGCAGCCAACAGGGATTATATCATCCCCAGCATTTT. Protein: CASSQQGLYHPQHF. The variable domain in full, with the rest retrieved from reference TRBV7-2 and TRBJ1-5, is GAGVSQSPSNKVTEKGKDVELRCDPISGHTALYWYRQSLGQGLEFLIYFQGNSAPDKSGLPSDRFSAERTGGSVSTLTIQRTQQEDSAVYLCASSQQGLYHPQHFGDGTRLSIL.